This TCR beta chain appears in the sequencing data of a study of cytomegalovirus exposure and HLA in healthy donors. Study results and limitations: A few of the chains that were CMV-associated were confirmed in vitro to be specific for CMV antigens. Reportedly, cytomegalovirus status was diagnosed with high sensitivity and specificity.

On this clone itself: Its target is unknown.

This CDR3 is built from 15 residues. CDR1 is SGHRS, CDR2 YFSETQ, per germline. The V segment lost 4 bases and the J segment 3 bases; nucleotides outside the gene matches: 8. This table comes from immunoSEQ multiplex PCR, and its TCRdb copy is limited to in-frame clones, with some not included. Among about 150,000 clones listed, 94% were seen once. This rearrangement joins TRBV5-1 to TRBJ2-3, with 7 bases that match TRBD2. The TCR sequence derives from a man aged 18 to 35 in good health and CMV-seropositive. Sequences were obtained from PBMCs. CDR3 sequence (DNA): TGCGCCAGCAGCCCCCTTCTAGCGGAGACAGATACGCAGTATTTT. This sequence encodes CASSPLLAETDTQYF.